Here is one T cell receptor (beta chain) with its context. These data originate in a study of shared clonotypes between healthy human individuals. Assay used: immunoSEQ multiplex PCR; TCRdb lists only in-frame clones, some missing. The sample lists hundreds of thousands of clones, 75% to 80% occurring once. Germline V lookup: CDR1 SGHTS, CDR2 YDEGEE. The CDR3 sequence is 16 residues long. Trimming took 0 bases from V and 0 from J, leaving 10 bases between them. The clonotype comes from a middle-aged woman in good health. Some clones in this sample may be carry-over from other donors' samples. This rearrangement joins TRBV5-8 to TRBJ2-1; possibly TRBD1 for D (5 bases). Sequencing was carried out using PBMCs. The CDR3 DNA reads TGTGCCAGCAGCTTGGAGTGGGGCAGCTCCTACAATGAGCAGTTCTTC. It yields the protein CASSLEWGSSYNEQFF.